The next 31 T cell receptor beta chains were all read from a single sample in a study of metastatic and nonmetastatic thyroid tumors (dated by TCRdb to the early 2020s). No treatment had been received by any patient before thyroid surgery. Receptor libraries were prepared by PCR. The data were produced on an Illumina HiSeq 4000. TCRdb cleaned the public reads at Q25 with fastp, built clones with MiXCR and kept in-frame beta chains. The sample data list approximately 4,000 clones, and around 38% of these were observed just once. The ten largest clones represent approximately 24% of the sample. Sequenced sample: tumor tissue. The receptors here all came from a male donor with papillary thyroid cancer or a benign thyroid nodule (not recorded which). Some clones in this sample may be carry-over from other donors' samples.

There are a few counts of this clone. The V and J genes are TRBV10-3 and TRBJ1-5; 11 bases fit TRBD1. V shed 0 bases, J shed 6 bases, and the junction held 4 bases outside the gene matches. Germline V lookup: CDR1 ENHRY, CDR2 SYGVKD. CDR3 size: 16 residues. CDR3 sequence: CAISESRTGGPQPQHF. The CDR3 nucleotides read TGTGCCATCAGTGAGTCTAGGACAGGGGGCCCTCAGCCCCAGCATTTT.

The chain combines TRBV6-1 with TRBJ2-7; 9 bases line up with TRBD2. This CDR3 has 15 residues. Germline assignment: CDR1 MNHNS and CDR2 SASEGT. V was clipped by 2 bases and J by 4 bases; unmatched bases: 6. Here the CDR3 DNA reads TGTGCCAGCAGTGAAAGGGGACTAGCTTTTTACGAGCAGTACTTC. It yields the protein CASSERGLAFYEQYF.

This clone was observed many times. V and J are TRBV28 and TRBJ2-2; 9 bases are shared with TRBD1. Germline CDR1 is MDHEN and CDR2 is SYDVKM. The V gene end was trimmed by 7 bases and the J gene end by 6 bases; junction bases not matched to a gene: 9. The CDR3 length is 15 residues. CDR3 amino acids: CASTKDRGWSGELFF. As DNA, the CDR3 is TGTGCCAGCACCAAAGACAGGGGGTGGTCCGGGGAGCTGTTTTTT.

The gene calls are TRBV27 and TRBJ1-3; D gene ambiguous. This CDR3 is 15 amino acids long. The germline V gene has CDR1 MNHEY and CDR2 SMNVEV (reference sequence). V shed 2 bases and J shed 0 bases, with 8 bases lying between them. CDR3 loop: CASSLGPDSGNTIYF. The CDR3 nucleotides read TGTGCCAGCAGTTTAGGGCCAGACTCTGGAAACACCATATATTTT.

The chain is built from TRBV19 and TRBJ1-1, with 7 bases matching TRBD1. CDR1 is LNHDA, CDR2 SQIVND, per germline (reference sequence). The CDR3 runs to 14 residues. Trimming took 8 bases from V and 1 from J; bases not matched to a gene: 7. The DNA for the CDR3 is TGTGCCAGTGTTACGACAGGGTGGAACACTGAAGCTTTCTTT. Protein: CASVTTGWNTEAFF.

The chain uses TRBV6-1 and TRBJ2-1; no definite D call. Germline lookup yields CDR1 MNHNS and CDR2 SASEGT. V dropped 6 bases and J dropped 5 bases, with 14 bases sitting between them. The CDR3 has 14 residues. CDR3 protein: CASRDAEAHNEQFF. DNA for the CDR3: TGTGCCAGCAGGGACGCTGAAGCCCACAATGAGCAGTTCTTC.

This chain joins TRBV28 and TRBJ2-7; no definite D call. This CDR3 is 11 amino acids long. CDR1 and CDR2 from the germline V gene are MDHEN and SYDVKM. Trimming took 6 bases from V and 5 from J, leaving 8 bases between them. Here the CDR3 DNA reads TGTGCCAGCAGCTCCCCACACGAGCAGTACTTC. Protein sequence: CASSSPHEQYF.

As concerns this clone: One end of the junction fails to match germline, which may point to a read error. The gene calls are TRBV19 and TRBJ2-2, with 11 bases fitting TRBD2. CDR3 length: 15 amino acids. Germline V gene sequence: CDR1 LNHDA, CDR2 SQIVND (reference sequence). CDR3 nucleotide sequence: TGTGTCAGTCTGCCCACTAGCGGGAGTTCCGGGGAGCTGTTTTTT. It yields the protein CVSLPTSGSSGELFF.

This clone is deemed medium-sized. One base away lies a much larger clone, so this may be a sequencing read error. The chain combines TRBV7-3 with TRBJ2-1, with D tentatively TRBD1 or TRBD2 (5 bases each). Germline values: CDR1 SGHTA, CDR2 FQGTGA. This CDR3 has 17 amino acids. CDR3 nucleotides: TGTGCCAGCAGCTTAACCGGGACCCCTTGGGCCTACAATGGGCAGTTCTTC. Protein product: CASSLTGTPWAYNGQFF. The whole variable domain, remainder taken from reference TRBV7-3 and TRBJ2-1, is GAGVSQTPSNKVTEKGKYVELRCDPISGHTALYWYRQSLGQGPEFLIYFQGTGAADDSGLPNDRFFAVRPEGSVSTLKIQRTERGDSAVYLCASSLTGTPWAYNGQFFGPGTRLTVL.

The J gene is TRBJ2-7, the V gene TRBV7-3; D is perhaps TRBD1 (5 bases). The CDR3 has 13 amino acids. The germline V and J ends were trimmed by 3 bases and 5 bases, with 11 bases remaining between them. Germline lookup yields CDR1 SGHTA and CDR2 FQGTGA. CDR3 protein: CASSLTALDEQYF. In DNA form, the CDR3 reads TGTGCCAGCAGCTTGACAGCACTGGACGAGCAGTACTTC.

The chain uses TRBV6-5 and TRBJ1-5; D unresolved. Germline V gene data show CDR1 as MNHEY and CDR2 as SVGAGI. The CDR3 is 10 amino acids. Trimming shortened V by 6 bases and J by 11 bases, and 8 bases separated the two germline ends. In DNA form, the CDR3 reads TGTGCCAGCAGGTCCTTGGCCCAGCATTTT. Translation: CASRSLAQHF.

Relative to its sample, this clone is medium-sized (0.01 to 0.1%). The V and J genes are TRBV20-1 and TRBJ2-5; D gene unclear. Trimming took 0 bases from V and 3 from J, leaving 17 bases between them. The germline V gene encodes CDR1 DFQATT and CDR2 SNEGSKA (reference sequence). The CDR3 is 16 residues long. The CDR3 sequence: CSARDEAAGSKETQYF. DNA of the CDR3: TGCAGTGCTAGAGATGAGGCGGCTGGATCTAAAGAGACCCAGTACTTC.

This chain links TRBV15 with TRBJ2-3, with D perhaps assigned TRBD1 or TRBD2 (6 bases each). V gave up 3 bases and J gave up 2 bases, with 12 bases separating them. CDR1 is LNHNV and CDR2 is YYDKDF in the germline V gene (reference sequence). This CDR3 is built from 15 residues. The CDR3 DNA is TGTGCCACCAGCAGTGGAGGGGGTGACACAGATACGCAGTATTTT. Protein sequence: CATSSGGGDTDTQYF.

The CDR3 DNA reads as TGTGCCTGGAGCTGGGGACAGGGGGCCAGCGAGCAGTACTTC. Amino acids: CAWSWGQGASEQYF. The chain joins TRBV30 to TRBJ2-7; 12 nucleotides line up with TRBD1. Germline trimming cut 3 bases from V and 6 bases from J; bases unmatched to any gene: 6. CDR3 length equals 14 residues. Germline lookup yields CDR1 GTSNPN and CDR2 SVGIG (reference sequence).

This clone is labeled as large. V usage is TRBV9 and J usage is TRBJ2-1; 7 bases are a match to TRBD2. Germline V gives CDR1 SGDLS, CDR2 YYNGEE. The CDR3 length is 16 residues. V lost 0 bases and J lost 0; bases outside the gene matches: 3. The CDR3 loop reads CASSVGLAASYNEQFF. The DNA for the CDR3 is TGTGCCAGCAGCGTAGGTCTAGCGGCCTCCTACAATGAGCAGTTCTTC.

Concerning this clone itself: A junction end diverges from the germline sequence, so it may reflect a read error. CDR3 residues: CASSVYPEETQYF. The DNA of the CDR3 is TGTGCTAGCAGCGTATACCCGGAAGAGACCCAGTACTTC. V gene TRBV9 combines with J gene TRBJ2-5; no reliable D call. This CDR3 region has 13 residues. Germline V gene lookup returns CDR1 SGDLS and CDR2 YYNGEE.

This clone occurred a few times. In DNA, the CDR3 is TGCAGCGTTGTAGGGGGAAACTATGGCTACACCTTC. As protein: CSVVGGNYGYTF. The chain links TRBV29-1 to TRBJ1-2; tentatively, D is TRBD1 (6 bases). The CDR3 is made up of 12 amino acids. Germline V gene lookup returns CDR1 SQVTM and CDR2 ANQGSEA. V was cut by 4 bases and J by 2 bases, with 8 bases left in between.

This clone was seen a handful of times. The chain joins TRBV6-2 or TRBV6-3 to TRBJ2-5; no reliable D call. V lost 1 base, J lost 0 bases, and 9 bases lay in between. Germline values: CDR1 MNHEY, CDR2 SVGEGT. CDR3 length: 15 residues. Here the CDR3 reads CASSYLAENQETQYF. The CDR3 coding sequence is TGTGCCAGCAGTTACTTGGCGGAGAACCAAGAGACCCAGTACTTC.

CDR3 amino acids: CAISNRDRDNYGYTF. The CDR3 coding sequence is TGTGCCATCAGCAACCGGGACAGGGATAACTATGGCTACACCTTC. The rearrangement links TRBV10-3 to TRBJ1-2; 9 bases match TRBD1. There are 15 residues in the CDR3. Germline lookup yields CDR1 ENHRY and CDR2 SYGVKD. V lost 6 bases to trimming and J lost 1 base; unmatched junction nucleotides: 6.

The chain recombines TRBV7-9 with TRBJ1-2; D call uncertain. Germline CDR1 and CDR2: SEHNR and FQNEAQ (reference sequence). This CDR3 is built from 12 residues. V was cut by 8 bases and J by 5 bases, with 12 bases left in between. CDR3 region: CASVEAPYGYTF. The CDR3 DNA is TGTGCCAGCGTGGAGGCTCCTTATGGCTACACCTTC.

The chain links TRBV25-1 to TRBJ2-2, with a tentative D call TRBD2 (6 bases). Germline V gives CDR1 MGHDK, CDR2 SYGVNS. The CDR3 covers 21 residues. V gave up 8 bases and J gave up 0 bases, with 31 bases separating them. The CDR3 loop is CASQPGDAGMTAVANTGELFF. In nucleotides, the CDR3 is TGTGCCAGCCAGCCAGGTGATGCGGGGATGACTGCGGTCGCGAACACCGGGGAGCTGTTTTTT.

CDR3 protein: CASSLGQEGLYEQYF. CDR3 DNA: TGCGCCAGCAGCTTGGGCCAGGAGGGGCTCTACGAGCAGTACTTC. The chain is built from TRBV5-1 and TRBJ2-7, with a tentative D call TRBD2 (6 bases). Trimming removed 0 bases from V and 3 bases from J, with 13 bases in between. Germline V lookup: CDR1 SGHRS, CDR2 YFSETQ. The CDR3 sequence is 15 residues long.

This chain connects TRBV5-1 to TRBJ2-3; TRBD2 matches 13 bases. With V trimmed by 1 base and J by 5 bases, 4 bases remained unmatched. The CDR3 loop spans 16 amino acids. Germline lookup yields CDR1 SGHRS and CDR2 YFSETQ. This CDR3 is CASSLTSGRVQDTQYF. The DNA of the CDR3 is TGCGCCAGCAGCTTGACTAGCGGGAGGGTTCAAGATACGCAGTATTTT.

The chain recombines TRBV6-1 with TRBJ2-1; TRBD1 matches 7 bases. V shed 7 bases, J shed 4 bases, and the junction held 7 bases outside the gene matches. From germline, CDR1 is MNHNS and CDR2 SASEGT. The CDR3 is 14 amino acids. CDR3 nucleotide sequence: TGTGCCAGCACCTCGGGACAGACTTACAATGAGCAGTTCTTC. It translates to CASTSGQTYNEQFF.

The chain recombines TRBV11-2 with TRBJ2-2; a weak D match, TRBD1 (6 bases). The CDR3 has 17 residues. The V gene's germline CDR1 is SGHAT and CDR2 FQNNGV. V was shortened by 0 bases and J by 4 bases, with 15 bases between the two germline ends. The CDR3 loop reads CASSLEALEQGTGELFF. CDR3 nucleotide sequence: TGTGCCAGCAGCTTAGAGGCCCTCGAACAGGGCACCGGGGAGCTGTTTTTT.

This chain connects TRBV19 to TRBJ1-1; D unclear. Germline values: CDR1 LNHDA, CDR2 SQIVND (reference sequence). V shed 7 bases and J shed 1 base, with 13 bases lying between them. This CDR3 comprises 14 residues. The CDR3 DNA is TGTGCCAGTATCCCAGCGGCACAGAACACTGAAGCTTTCTTT. Translated, it gives CASIPAAQNTEAFF.

This clone was counted only a few times. The chain recombines TRBV6-2 or TRBV6-3 with TRBJ2-1; D not resolved. In germline, CDR1 is MNHEY, CDR2 SVGEGT. Trimming shortened V by 0 bases and J by 6 bases, and 6 bases separated the two germline ends. The CDR3 is 13 amino acids. The DNA for the CDR3 is TGTGCCAGCAGTTACTCGAGATCCAATGAGCAGTTCTTC. It codes for CASSYSRSNEQFF.

This clone was counted ten times or more. V and J are TRBV30 and TRBJ1-2, with D unresolved. V was cut by 1 base and J by 0 bases, with 9 bases left in between. In germline, CDR1 is GTSNPN, CDR2 SVGIG (reference sequence). The CDR3 loop spans 14 amino acids. This CDR3 is CAWSGSPSNYGYTF. The CDR3 DNA sequence: TGTGCCTGGAGTGGAAGCCCTTCTAACTATGGCTACACCTTC.

This chain connects TRBV28 to TRBJ2-2; weak D call: TRBD1 (6 bases). Trimming took off 2 bases at V and 8 bases at J, with 24 bases between the two ends. CDR1 is MDHEN and CDR2 is SYDVKM in the germline V gene. The CDR3 runs 18 residues. The CDR3 loop is CASSLGFRRGRGQGELFF. CDR3 bases: TGTGCCAGCAGTTTAGGTTTCCGCAGGGGCCGGGGTCAAGGGGAGCTGTTTTTT.

With respect to this clone: The junction shows a germline mismatch at one end, possibly a read error. The chain recombines TRBV28 with TRBJ1-2; 10 bases agree with TRBD1. Germline V CDR1 and CDR2: MDHEN, SYDVKM. The CDR3 runs to 15 residues. CDR3 region: CASSLWTGGGYGYTF. CDR3 DNA: TGTGCCAGCAGTCTATGGACAGGGGGGGGCTATGGCTACACCTTC.

This clone appeared a few times. The V and J genes are TRBV6-2 or TRBV6-3 and TRBJ2-7, with 9 bases lining up with TRBD1. The germline V gene has CDR1 MNHEY and CDR2 SVGEGT. The CDR3 contains 15 residues. Trimming cost V 4 bases and J 3 bases; bases outside gene matches: 7. CDR3 DNA: TGTGCCAGCAGTTTCTCGACAGGGGGGATCTACGAGCAGTACTTC. Encoded protein: CASSFSTGGIYEQYF.